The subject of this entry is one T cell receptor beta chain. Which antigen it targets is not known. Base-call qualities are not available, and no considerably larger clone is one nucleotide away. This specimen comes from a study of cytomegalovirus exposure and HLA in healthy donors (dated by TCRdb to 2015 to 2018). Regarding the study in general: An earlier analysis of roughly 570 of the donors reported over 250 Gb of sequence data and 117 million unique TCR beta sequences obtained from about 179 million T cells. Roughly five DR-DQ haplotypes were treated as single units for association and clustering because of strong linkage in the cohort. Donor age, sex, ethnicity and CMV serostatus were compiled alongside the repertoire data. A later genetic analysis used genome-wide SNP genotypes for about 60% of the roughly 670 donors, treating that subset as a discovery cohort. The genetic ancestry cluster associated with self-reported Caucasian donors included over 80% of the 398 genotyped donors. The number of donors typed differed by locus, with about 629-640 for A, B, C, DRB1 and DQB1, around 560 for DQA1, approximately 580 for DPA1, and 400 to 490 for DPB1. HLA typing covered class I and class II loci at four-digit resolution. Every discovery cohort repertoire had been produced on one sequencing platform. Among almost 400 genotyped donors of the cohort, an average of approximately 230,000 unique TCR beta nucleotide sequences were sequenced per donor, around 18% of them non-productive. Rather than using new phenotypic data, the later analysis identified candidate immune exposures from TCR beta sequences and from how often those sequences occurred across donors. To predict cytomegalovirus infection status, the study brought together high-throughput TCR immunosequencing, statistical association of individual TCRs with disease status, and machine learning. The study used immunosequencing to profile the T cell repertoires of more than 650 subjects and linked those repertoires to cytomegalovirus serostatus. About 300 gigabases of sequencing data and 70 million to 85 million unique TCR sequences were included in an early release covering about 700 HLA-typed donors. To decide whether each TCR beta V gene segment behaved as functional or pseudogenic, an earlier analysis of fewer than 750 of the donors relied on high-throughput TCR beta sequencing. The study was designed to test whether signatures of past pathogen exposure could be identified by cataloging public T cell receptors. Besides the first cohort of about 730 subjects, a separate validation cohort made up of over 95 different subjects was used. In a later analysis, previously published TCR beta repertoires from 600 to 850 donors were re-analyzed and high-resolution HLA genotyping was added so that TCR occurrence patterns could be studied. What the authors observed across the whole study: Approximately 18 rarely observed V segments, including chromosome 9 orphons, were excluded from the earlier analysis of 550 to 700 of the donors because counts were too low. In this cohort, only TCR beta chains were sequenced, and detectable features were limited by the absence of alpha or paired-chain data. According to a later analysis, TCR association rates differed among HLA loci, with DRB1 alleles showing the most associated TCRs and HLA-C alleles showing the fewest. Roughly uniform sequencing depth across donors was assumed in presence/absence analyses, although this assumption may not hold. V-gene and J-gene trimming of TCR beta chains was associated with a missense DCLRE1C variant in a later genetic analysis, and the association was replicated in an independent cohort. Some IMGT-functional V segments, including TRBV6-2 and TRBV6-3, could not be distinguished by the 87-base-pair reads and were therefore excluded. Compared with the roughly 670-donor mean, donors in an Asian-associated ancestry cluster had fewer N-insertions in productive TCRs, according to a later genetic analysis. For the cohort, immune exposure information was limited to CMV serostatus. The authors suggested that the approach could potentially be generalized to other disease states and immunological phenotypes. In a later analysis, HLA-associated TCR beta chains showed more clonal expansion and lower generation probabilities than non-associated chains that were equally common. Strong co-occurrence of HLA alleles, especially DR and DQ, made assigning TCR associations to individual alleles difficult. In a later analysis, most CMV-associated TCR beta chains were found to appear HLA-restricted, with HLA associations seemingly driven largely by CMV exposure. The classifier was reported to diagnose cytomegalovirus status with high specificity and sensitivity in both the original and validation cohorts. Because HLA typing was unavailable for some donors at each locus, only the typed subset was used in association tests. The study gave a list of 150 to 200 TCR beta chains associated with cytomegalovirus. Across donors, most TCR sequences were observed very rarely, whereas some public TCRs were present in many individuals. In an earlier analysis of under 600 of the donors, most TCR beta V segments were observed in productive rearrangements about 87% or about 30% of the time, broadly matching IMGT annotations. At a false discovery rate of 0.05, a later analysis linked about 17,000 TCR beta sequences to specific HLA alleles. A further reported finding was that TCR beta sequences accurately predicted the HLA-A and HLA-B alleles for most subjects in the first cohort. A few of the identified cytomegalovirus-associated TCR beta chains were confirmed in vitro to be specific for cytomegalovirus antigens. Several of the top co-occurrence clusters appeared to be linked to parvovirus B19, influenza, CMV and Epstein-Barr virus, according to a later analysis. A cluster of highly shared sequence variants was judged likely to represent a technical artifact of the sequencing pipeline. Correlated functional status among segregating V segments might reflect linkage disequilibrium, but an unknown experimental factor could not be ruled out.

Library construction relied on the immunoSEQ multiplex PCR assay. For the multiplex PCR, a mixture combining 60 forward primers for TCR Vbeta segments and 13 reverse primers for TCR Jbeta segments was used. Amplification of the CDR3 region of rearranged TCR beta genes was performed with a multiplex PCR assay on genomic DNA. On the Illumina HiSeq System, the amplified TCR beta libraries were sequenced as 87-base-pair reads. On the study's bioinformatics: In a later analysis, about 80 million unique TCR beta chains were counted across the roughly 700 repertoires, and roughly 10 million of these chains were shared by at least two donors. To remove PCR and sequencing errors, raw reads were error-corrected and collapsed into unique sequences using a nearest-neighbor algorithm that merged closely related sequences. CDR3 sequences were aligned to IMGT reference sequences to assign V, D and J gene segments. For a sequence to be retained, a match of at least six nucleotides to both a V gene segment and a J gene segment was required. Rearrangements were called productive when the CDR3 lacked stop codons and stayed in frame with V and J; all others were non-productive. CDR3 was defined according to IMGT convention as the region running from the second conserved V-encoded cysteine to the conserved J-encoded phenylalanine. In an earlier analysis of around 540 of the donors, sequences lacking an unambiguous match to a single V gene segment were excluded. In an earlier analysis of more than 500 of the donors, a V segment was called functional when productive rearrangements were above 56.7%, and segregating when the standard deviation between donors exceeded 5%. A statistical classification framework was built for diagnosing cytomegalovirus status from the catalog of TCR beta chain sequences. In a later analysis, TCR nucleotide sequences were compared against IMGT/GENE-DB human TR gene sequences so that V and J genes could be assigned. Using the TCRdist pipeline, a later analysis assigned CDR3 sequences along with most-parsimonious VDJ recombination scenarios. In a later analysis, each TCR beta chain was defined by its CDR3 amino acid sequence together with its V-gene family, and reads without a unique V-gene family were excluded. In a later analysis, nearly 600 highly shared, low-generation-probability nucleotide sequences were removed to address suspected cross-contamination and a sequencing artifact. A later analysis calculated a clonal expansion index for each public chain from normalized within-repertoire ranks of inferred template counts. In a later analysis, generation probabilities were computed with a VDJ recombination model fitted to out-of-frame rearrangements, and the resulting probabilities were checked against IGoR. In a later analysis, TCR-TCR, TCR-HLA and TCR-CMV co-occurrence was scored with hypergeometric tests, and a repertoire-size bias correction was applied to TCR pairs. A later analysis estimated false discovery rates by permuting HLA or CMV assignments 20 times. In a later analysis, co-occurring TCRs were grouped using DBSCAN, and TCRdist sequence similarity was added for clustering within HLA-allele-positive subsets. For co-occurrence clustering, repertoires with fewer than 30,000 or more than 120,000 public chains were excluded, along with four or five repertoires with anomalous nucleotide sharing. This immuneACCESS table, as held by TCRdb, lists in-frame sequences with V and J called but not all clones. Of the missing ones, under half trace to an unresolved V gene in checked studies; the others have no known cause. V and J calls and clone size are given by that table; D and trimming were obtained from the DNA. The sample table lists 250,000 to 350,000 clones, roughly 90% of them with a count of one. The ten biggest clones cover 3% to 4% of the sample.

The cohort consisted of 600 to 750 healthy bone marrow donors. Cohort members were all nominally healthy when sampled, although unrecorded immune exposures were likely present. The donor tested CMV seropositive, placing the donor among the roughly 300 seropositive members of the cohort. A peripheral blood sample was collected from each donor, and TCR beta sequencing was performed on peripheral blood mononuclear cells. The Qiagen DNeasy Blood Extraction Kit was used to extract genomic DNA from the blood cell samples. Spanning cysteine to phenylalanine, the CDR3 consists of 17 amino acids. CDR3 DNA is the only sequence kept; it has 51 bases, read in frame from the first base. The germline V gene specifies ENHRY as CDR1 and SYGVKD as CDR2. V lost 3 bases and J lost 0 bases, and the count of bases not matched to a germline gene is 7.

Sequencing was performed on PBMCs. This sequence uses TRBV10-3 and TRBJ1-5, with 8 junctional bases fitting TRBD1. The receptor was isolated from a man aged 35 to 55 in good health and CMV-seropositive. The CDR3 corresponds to CAISDPGTGHSNQPQHF. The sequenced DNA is TGTGCCATCAGTGACCCCGGGACAGGACATAGCAATCAGCCCCAGCATTTT.